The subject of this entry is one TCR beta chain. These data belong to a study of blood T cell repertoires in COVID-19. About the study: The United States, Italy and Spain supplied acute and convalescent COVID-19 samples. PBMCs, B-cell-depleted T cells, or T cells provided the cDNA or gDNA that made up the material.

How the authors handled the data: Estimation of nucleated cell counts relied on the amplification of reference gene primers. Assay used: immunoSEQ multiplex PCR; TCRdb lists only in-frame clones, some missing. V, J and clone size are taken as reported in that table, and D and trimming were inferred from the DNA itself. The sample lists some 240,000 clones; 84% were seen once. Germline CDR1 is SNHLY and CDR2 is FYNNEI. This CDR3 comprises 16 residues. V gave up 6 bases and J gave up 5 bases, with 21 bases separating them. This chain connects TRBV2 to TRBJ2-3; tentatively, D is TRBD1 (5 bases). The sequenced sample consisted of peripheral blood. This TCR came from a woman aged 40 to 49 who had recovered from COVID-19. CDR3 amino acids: CASRGQAPYARDTQYF. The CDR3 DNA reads TGTGCCAGCAGGGGGCAGGCCCCGTATGCCCGAGATACGCAGTATTTT.